This T cell receptor (beta chain) was obtained from a study of early T cells in non-severe SARS-CoV-2 infection. Researchers attached unique molecular identifiers to individual cDNA molecules. TCRdb used MiXCR to reprocess the 5' RACE reads, holding one entry per CDR3 protein. The repertoire holds tens of thousands of distinct CDR3 sequences, approximately 16% seen once, with just over 5% in the top ten. V was pared by 10 bases and J by 5 bases, with 7 bases of the junction left unmatched. This CDR3 has 12 residues. Germline V lookup: CDR1 ENHRY, CDR2 SYGVKD. This sequence originates from an adult who was a healthcare worker with PCR-confirmed SARS-CoV-2 infection or an uninfected control (not recorded which). The specimen was whole blood, collected at baseline. The chain uses TRBV10-3 and TRBJ2-5; 7 bases agree with TRBD1. CDR3 residues: CATQGVGETQYF. CDR3 DNA sequence: TGTGCCACGCAGGGGGTCGGTGAGACCCAGTACTTC.